These T cell receptor beta chains were read from a single sample in a study of T cell changes during pregnancy in multiple sclerosis. Measured with immunoSEQ multiplex PCR; TCRdb has only the in-frame clones, and not every one. The sample has about 73,000 clones; about nine tenths are singletons. The material sequenced was peripheral blood, taken after pregnancy. These receptor sequences come from a female donor in good health, enrolled as a control in a pregnancy study. CDR3s include the opening cysteine and the closing phenylalanine or tryptophan. Each record gives: J gene, V gene, D gene, clone size, CDR3 DNA, CDR3 protein. The D gene is left open where the match is weak. Clone size appears in some rows only: once, few, many, or a class for an expanded clone.

j_gene: TRBJ1-1
v_gene: TRBV2
d_gene: .
abundance: .
CDR3nt: TGTGCCAGCAGTGACCCCGGTGAAACGGACACTGAAGCTTTCTTT
CDR3aa: CASSDPGETDTEAFF

j_gene: TRBJ2-3
v_gene: TRBV7-2
d_gene: .
abundance: .
CDR3nt: TGTGCCAGCAGCCGCTCGAACGCGCTCCGCGATACGCAGTATTTT
CDR3aa: CASSRSNALRDTQYF

j_gene: TRBJ2-3
v_gene: TRBV5-4
d_gene: TRBD2
abundance: .
CDR3nt: TGTGCCAGCAGCCAGAAGGGGACTAGCGGGAGGGGACGGCATACGCAGTATTTT
CDR3aa: CASSQKGTSGRGRHTQYF

j_gene: TRBJ2-3
v_gene: TRBV5-1
d_gene: .
abundance: .
CDR3nt: TGCGCCAGCAGCTTGGGTTCATCAGGTACTAGCACAGATACGCAGTATTTT
CDR3aa: CASSLGSSGTSTDTQYF

j_gene: TRBJ1-4
v_gene: TRBV18
d_gene: TRBD1
abundance: .
CDR3nt: TGTGCCAGCTCACCCGGGAGGACAGGGCCTTATGAAAAACTGTTTTTT
CDR3aa: CASSPGRTGPYEKLFF

j_gene: TRBJ1-5
v_gene: TRBV6-6
d_gene: TRBD1
abundance: .
CDR3nt: TGTGCCAGCAGTTACACGGACAGGGGGCGGAATCAGCCCCAGCATTTT
CDR3aa: CASSYTDRGRNQPQHF

j_gene: TRBJ2-7
v_gene: TRBV12-5
d_gene: TRBD1
abundance: .
CDR3nt: TGTGCTAGTGGTTTGGGGGACAGGGATCCCTACGAGCAGTACTTC
CDR3aa: CASGLGDRDPYEQYF

j_gene: TRBJ2-5
v_gene: TRBV5-1
d_gene: .
abundance: once
CDR3nt: TGCGCCAGCAGCTATAATGGACTCGCCGCGGAGACCCAGTACTTC
CDR3aa: CASSYNGLAAETQYF

j_gene: TRBJ2-7
v_gene: TRBV11-3
d_gene: TRBD2
abundance: .
CDR3nt: TGTGCCAGCAGCGACCTAGCGGGGTACTCCTACGAGCAGTACTTC
CDR3aa: CASSDLAGYSYEQYF

j_gene: TRBJ2-7
v_gene: TRBV7-2
d_gene: .
abundance: .
CDR3nt: TGTGCCAGCAGCCCAGGGGCGCCTCGGGGGGACGAGCAGTACTTC
CDR3aa: CASSPGAPRGDEQYF

j_gene: TRBJ2-5
v_gene: TRBV7-2
d_gene: TRBD2
abundance: .
CDR3nt: TGTGCCAGCAGCTTAAATAAGCGGGAGCGGGAGACCCAGTACTTC
CDR3aa: CASSLNKRERETQYF

j_gene: TRBJ1-3
v_gene: TRBV14
d_gene: .
abundance: .
CDR3nt: TGTGCCAGCAGCCAAGATGGGGGGGCTCGTGGAAACACCATATATTTT
CDR3aa: CASSQDGGARGNTIYF

j_gene: TRBJ1-4
v_gene: TRBV10-3
d_gene: .
abundance: .
CDR3nt: TGTGCCATCAGTGACCTACCAACTAATGAAAAACTGTTTTTT
CDR3aa: CAISDLPTNEKLFF

j_gene: TRBJ2-1
v_gene: TRBV27
d_gene: TRBD1
abundance: .
CDR3nt: TGTGCCAGCTCATTTCCCGGGACAGGGCTCAATGAGCAGTTCTTC
CDR3aa: CASSFPGTGLNEQFF

j_gene: TRBJ2-2
v_gene: TRBV19
d_gene: .
abundance: .
CDR3nt: TGTGCCAGTAGTAGCGGGCCGAACACCGGGGAGCTGTTTTTT
CDR3aa: CASSSGPNTGELFF

j_gene: TRBJ2-5
v_gene: TRBV6-5
d_gene: TRBD2
abundance: .
CDR3nt: TGTGCCAGCAGTAGGGGACTAGCGGGACAAGAGACCCAGTACTTC
CDR3aa: CASSRGLAGQETQYF

j_gene: TRBJ2-1
v_gene: TRBV4-1
d_gene: .
abundance: once
CDR3nt: TGCGCCAGCAGCCAAGCTGGGACTTTCATCGACAATGAGCAGTTCTTC
CDR3aa: CASSQAGTFIDNEQFF

j_gene: TRBJ2-7
v_gene: TRBV6-5
d_gene: TRBD1
abundance: .
CDR3nt: TGTGCCAGCAGCTCGGGACAGGGGAAGCAGTACTTC
CDR3aa: CASSSGQGKQYF

j_gene: TRBJ2-2
v_gene: TRBV6-4
d_gene: .
abundance: few
CDR3nt: TGTGCCAGCAGTGACTCAGGGGGCACCGGGGAGCTGTTTTTT
CDR3aa: CASSDSGGTGELFF

j_gene: TRBJ1-1
v_gene: TRBV7-8
d_gene: TRBD1
abundance: .
CDR3nt: TGTGCCAGCAGCTCGCCTTCGACAGGGACGGAAACTGAAGCTTTCTTT
CDR3aa: CASSSPSTGTETEAFF

j_gene: TRBJ2-2
v_gene: TRBV5-8
d_gene: TRBD1
abundance: .
CDR3nt: TGTGCCAGCAGCGGAGACAGGGGGCTGGGTACCACCGGGGAGCTGTTTTTT
CDR3aa: CASSGDRGLGTTGELFF

j_gene: TRBJ2-2
v_gene: TRBV7-2
d_gene: TRBD2
abundance: .
CDR3nt: TGTGCCAGCATGCTAGCGGGCTTCGGCGGGGAGCTGTTTTTT
CDR3aa: CASMLAGFGGELFF

j_gene: TRBJ2-7
v_gene: TRBV30
d_gene: TRBD1
abundance: .
CDR3nt: TGTGCCTGGAGTGTGGGGACAGGGGCGATTCTAGAGCAGTACTTC
CDR3aa: CAWSVGTGAILEQYF

j_gene: TRBJ1-1
v_gene: TRBV6-6
d_gene: .
abundance: .
CDR3nt: TGTGCCAGCAGTTACTCGCCAGGGCAGAACACTGAAGCTTTCTTT
CDR3aa: CASSYSPGQNTEAFF

j_gene: TRBJ1-5
v_gene: TRBV6-6
d_gene: .
abundance: .
CDR3nt: TGTGCCAGCAGTTACTCGAGTAGGGACACCAATCAGCCCCAGCATTTT
CDR3aa: CASSYSSRDTNQPQHF

j_gene: TRBJ2-1
v_gene: TRBV30
d_gene: .
abundance: .
CDR3nt: TGTGCCTGGAGTGGGGGCGGCCCCACAGGGGCGGGGGGCTACAATGAGCAGTTCTTC
CDR3aa: CAWSGGGPTGAGGYNEQFF

j_gene: TRBJ2-1
v_gene: TRBV5-1
d_gene: TRBD2
abundance: .
CDR3nt: TGCGCCAGCAGCTTGGCTTTTGGCGGGGGAGGGAATGAGCAGTTCTTC
CDR3aa: CASSLAFGGGGNEQFF

j_gene: TRBJ1-2
v_gene: TRBV27
d_gene: .
abundance: .
CDR3nt: TGTGCCAGCAGTTTAGAGGGTAACTATGGCTACACCTTC
CDR3aa: CASSLEGNYGYTF

j_gene: TRBJ1-5
v_gene: TRBV13
d_gene: .
abundance: .
CDR3nt: TGTGCCAGCAGCTTAGGACGAGGGGGGGTAGAGCCCCAGCATTTT
CDR3aa: CASSLGRGGVEPQHF

j_gene: TRBJ2-1
v_gene: TRBV18
d_gene: TRBD2
abundance: .
CDR3nt: TGTGCCAGCTCACCGGGGACTAGCGGGATCAATGAGCAGTTCTTC
CDR3aa: CASSPGTSGINEQFF

j_gene: TRBJ2-3
v_gene: TRBV19
d_gene: .
abundance: once
CDR3nt: TGTGCCAGTACTGCGGGCCTCGGGGGTGGCACAGATACGCAGTATTTT
CDR3aa: CASTAGLGGGTDTQYF

j_gene: TRBJ1-5
v_gene: TRBV27
d_gene: .
abundance: .
CDR3nt: TGTGCCAGCAGTTTATCCCCACAGGGTCCCCAGCATTTT
CDR3aa: CASSLSPQGPQHF

j_gene: TRBJ2-5
v_gene: TRBV5-6
d_gene: .
abundance: .
CDR3nt: TGTGCCAGCAGCCTCCGGACAGGAGGGGGACAAGAGACCCAGTACTTC
CDR3aa: CASSLRTGGGQETQYF

j_gene: TRBJ2-7
v_gene: TRBV19
d_gene: .
abundance: .
CDR3nt: TGTGCCAGTAGTCCGGAGCTCGGGGTCGCCTACGAGCAGTACTTC
CDR3aa: CASSPELGVAYEQYF

j_gene: TRBJ1-5
v_gene: TRBV5-5
d_gene: .
abundance: .
CDR3nt: TGTGCCAGCAGCCCCGTAGAGGGAACTATCAATCAGCCCCAGCATTTT
CDR3aa: CASSPVEGTINQPQHF

j_gene: TRBJ1-1
v_gene: TRBV5-1
d_gene: .
abundance: .
CDR3nt: TGCGCCAGCAGCTCGGGGGACGGGAAGGCTGAAGCTTTCTTT
CDR3aa: CASSSGDGKAEAFF

j_gene: TRBJ1-1
v_gene: TRBV25-1
d_gene: .
abundance: .
CDR3nt: TGTGCCAGCACAGGGGAAGAAGCTTTCTTT
CDR3aa: CASTGEEAFF

j_gene: TRBJ1-1
v_gene: TRBV21-1
d_gene: .
abundance: .
CDR3nt: TGTGCCAGCAGCAAAGGGAGGCGGGGACTGAACACTGAAGCTTTCTTT
CDR3aa: CASSKGRRGLNTEAFF

j_gene: TRBJ2-1
v_gene: TRBV15
d_gene: .
abundance: .
CDR3nt: TGTGCCACCAGCAGAGATAGGCTAGCTGGTAATGAGCAGTTCTTC
CDR3aa: CATSRDRLAGNEQFF

j_gene: TRBJ2-7
v_gene: TRBV7-6
d_gene: .
abundance: .
CDR3nt: TGTGCCAGCAGCAACCCACAGGGCTACGAGCAGTACTTC
CDR3aa: CASSNPQGYEQYF

j_gene: TRBJ2-1
v_gene: TRBV9
d_gene: TRBD2
abundance: .
CDR3nt: TGTGCCAGCAGGACTAGCGGGAATCCCGAGCAGTTCTTC
CDR3aa: CASRTSGNPEQFF

j_gene: TRBJ1-6
v_gene: TRBV15
d_gene: .
abundance: .
CDR3nt: TGTGCCACCAGCACGAAGGGGAGGGGCTATAATTCACCCCTCCACTTT
CDR3aa: CATSTKGRGYNSPLHF

j_gene: TRBJ1-2
v_gene: TRBV6-5
d_gene: TRBD1
abundance: once
CDR3nt: TGTGCCAGCAGCCTTGACAGGGTAGGGGGCTACACCTTC
CDR3aa: CASSLDRVGGYTF

j_gene: TRBJ1-1
v_gene: TRBV19
d_gene: .
abundance: .
CDR3nt: TGTGCCAGTAGGTCAGTGGACACTGAAGCTTTCTTT
CDR3aa: CASRSVDTEAFF

j_gene: TRBJ1-3
v_gene: TRBV5-6
d_gene: .
abundance: .
CDR3nt: TGTGCCAGCAGCTCTTCCAGGGTGGCAGGAAACACCATATATTTT
CDR3aa: CASSSSRVAGNTIYF

j_gene: TRBJ2-2
v_gene: TRBV19
d_gene: .
abundance: .
CDR3nt: TGTGCCAGTAGCTTCCTGACCGGGGAGCTGTTTTTT
CDR3aa: CASSFLTGELFF

j_gene: TRBJ2-2
v_gene: TRBV27
d_gene: .
abundance: .
CDR3nt: TGTGCCAGCATCGGACTAACGAACACCGGGGAGCTGTTTTTT
CDR3aa: CASIGLTNTGELFF